This T cell receptor beta chain was identified in a study of T cell responses to AZD1222 COVID-19 vaccine. This CDR3 is built from 15 residues. Germline V gene lookup returns CDR1 LNHDA and CDR2 SQIVND (reference sequence). Trimming removed 1 base at V and 10 bases at J, with 14 bases between. Assay: immunoSEQ multiplex PCR; the TCRdb copy retains only in-frame clones and omits some. This table holds about 120,000 clones, roughly nine tenths found once. The clonotype comes from an adult who received the AZD1222 COVID-19 vaccine. Sequenced here: peripheral blood, sampled 28 days after the second AZD1222 dose. The genes are TRBV19 and TRBJ1-6; unclear D gene. DNA for the CDR3: TGTGCCAGTAGTATAGGGGCCATCGGAGGGTCACCCCTCCACTTT. This codes for CASSIGAIGGSPLHF.